This T cell receptor beta chain was sequenced during a study of CD8+ T cells in alopecia areata. On the study more broadly: Administration of oral tofacitinib to treated patients was at 5 to 10 mg twice daily. The study gave tofacitinib for 6 to 18 months, then 6 months off drug.

On this clone: Antigen unknown.

Indicated treatment: oral pan-JAK inhibitor, 5-10 mg twice daily. The CDR3 loop spans 12 amino acids. The germline gives CDR1 SGHDT, CDR2 YYEEEE. Trimming pared 4 bases from V and 3 bases from J, leaving 7 bases between. Overall study results and limits: Scalp clonality, together with expanded CD8+ clones among the top 100, fell significantly with tofacitinib. In patients, TCRs were shared less clearly than in mice, and HLA may possibly be involved.

Reverse transcribed after extraction, RNA yielded cDNA as the sequencing template. Some clones are missing from TCRdb's copy, which holds only in-frame ones; the method was immunoSEQ multiplex PCR. Among 150,000 to 200,000 clones listed, roughly 61% were seen once. The sample here was CD8+ T cells sorted from blood, taken at week 24, from a patient treated with tofacitinib. This TCR derives from a human donor with alopecia areata. This sequence joins TRBV5-6 and TRBJ1-1; D is unclear. In DNA, the CDR3 is TGTGCCAGCAGCCGCTGGGACACTGAAGCTTTCTTT. Translated: CASSRWDTEAFF.